What follows are 28 T cell receptor beta chains derived from one specimen sequenced in a study of blood T cells in healthy people across ages (dated by TCRdb to 2014 to 2015). The method was 5' RACE. Sequenced on an Illumina HiSeq 2500. A second PCR of 7 to 11 cycles was run with a J-beta primer mix and a sample-barcoded 5' primer. TCRdb reanalyzed the raw reads on its own, using fastp at Q25 for trimming and MiXCR for clone calling, and kept in-frame beta chains. Records with the same CDR3 protein are collapsed into one entry carrying the most frequent genes and DNA. Within this sample are 980,000 or so distinct CDR3 sequences, with around 49% of them counted one time only. The ten top clones hold around 15% of the sample. The sequencing sample was made of blood. The source of these receptors is a young man in good health.

In the case of this clonotype: This may be a read error: a much more frequent sequence differs by one nucleotide. V is TRBV6-1 and J is TRBJ1-4, with D hard to call. V lost 6 bases to trimming and J lost 5 bases, with 16 bases between them. This CDR3 has 15 residues. CDR1 and CDR2 (germline): MNHNS, SASEGT. CDR3 loop: CASRPAAVQNEKLFF. The CDR3 DNA reads as TGTGCCAGCAGACCCGCGGCGGTGCAGAATGAAAAACTGTTTTTT.

This clonotype was seen only a few times. The chain is built from TRBV7-9 and TRBJ2-5; 7 nucleotides agree with TRBD1. The CDR3 runs to 16 residues. Germline CDR1 and CDR2: SEHNR and FQNEAQ (reference sequence). V was clipped by 5 bases and J by 4 bases; unmatched bases: 13. This CDR3 is CASSPNTGAPRETQYF. CDR3 in DNA: TGTGCCAGCAGCCCAAATACAGGGGCACCCCGAGAGACCCAGTACTTC.

In this sample, this clonotype turned up a few times. This chain links TRBV29-1 with TRBJ2-7; 7 nucleotides align to TRBD1. The trim removed 3 bases at V and 4 bases at J, leaving 9 bases unmatched. CDR1 is SQVTM, CDR2 ANQGSEA, per germline. The CDR3 has 14 residues. This CDR3 is CSVEPLDRDYEQYF. CDR3 bases: TGCAGCGTTGAGCCGCTTGACAGGGATTACGAGCAGTACTTC.

This clonotype was counted ten times or more. The chain has TRBV5-4 and TRBJ2-3, with TRBD2 identical over 9 bases. The germline gives CDR1 SGHNT, CDR2 YYREEE (reference sequence). Trimming cost V 1 base and J 5 bases; bases outside gene matches: 11. CDR3 length equals 17 residues. The DNA of the CDR3 is TGTGCCAGCAGCTTGCCAAGCGGGGGGAATCCGGGAGATACGCAGTATTTT. Protein product: CASSLPSGGNPGDTQYF.

Here the CDR3 DNA reads TGCAGTGCCAGTATAGCGGGGGGTTTAGATACGCAGTATTTT. It yields the protein CSASIAGGLDTQYF. The chain couples TRBV20-1 to TRBJ2-3, with 10 bases fitting TRBD2. This CDR3 is built from 14 residues. Germline V gives CDR1 DFQATT, CDR2 SNEGSKA (reference sequence). V was clipped by 6 bases and J by 5 bases; unmatched bases: 8.

The J gene is TRBJ2-3, the V gene TRBV24-1, with D perhaps TRBD1 (6 bases). V dropped 5 bases and J dropped 0 bases, with 11 bases sitting between them. There are 15 residues in the CDR3. Germline V CDR1 and CDR2: KGHDR, SFDVKD. The CDR3 DNA sequence: TGTGCCACCAGTGCCCACAGGGATAGCACAGATACGCAGTATTTT. Encoded protein: CATSAHRDSTDTQYF.

The V and J genes are TRBV20-1 and TRBJ1-2; D uncertain. V lost 3 bases and J 7 bases, leaving 12 bases between the germline ends. Germline CDR1 DFQATT, CDR2 SNEGSKA (reference sequence). This CDR3 contains 12 residues. CDR3 region: CSASEAECGYTF. The DNA of the CDR3 is TGCAGTGCTAGCGAGGCAGAATGTGGCTACACCTTC.

This sequence joins TRBV4-2 and TRBJ2-5, with 8 nucleotides matching TRBD1. From germline, CDR1 is LGHNA and CDR2 YNFKEQ. The length of the CDR3 is 17 residues. The ends lost 2 bases at V and 3 bases at J; junction bases unmatched: 11. CDR3 sequence: CASSQQWTGIVEETQYF. In nucleotides, the CDR3 is TGTGCCAGCAGCCAACAGTGGACAGGGATTGTTGAAGAGACCCAGTACTTC.

This clonotype has just a few counts. The rearrangement joins TRBV6-2 or TRBV6-3 to TRBJ2-2; perhaps D is TRBD1 or TRBD2 (6 bases each). The CDR3 length is 16 residues. V shed 0 bases and J shed 3 bases, with 11 bases lying between them. CDR1 is MNHEY, CDR2 SVGEGT, per germline. The CDR3 DNA reads TGTGCCAGCAGTTACTCCGGGGGCGCGGACACCGGGGAGCTGTTTTTT. It yields the protein CASSYSGGADTGELFF.

This clonotype was seen more than once but under ten times. The J gene is TRBJ2-1, the V gene TRBV28; 10 bases match TRBD1. The J call may not be correct, given that the DNA end is closer to TRBJ2-7. The length of the CDR3 is 15 residues. From germline, CDR1 is MDHEN and CDR2 SYDVKM. DNA of the CDR3: TGTGCCAGCAGTCAAAGACAGGGGGCATCTGAAGAGCAGTACTTC. This encodes CASSQRQGASEEQYF.

The rearrangement joins TRBV15 to TRBJ2-4; D call uncertain. The J call may be incorrect, as the DNA end agrees better with TRBJ2-7. This CDR3 has 12 amino acids. Germline V gene lookup returns CDR1 LNHNV and CDR2 YYDKDF (reference sequence). The CDR3 loop is CATSLLTTEQYF. CDR3 sequence (DNA): TGTGCCACCAGCCTTTTGACGACCGAGCAGTACTTC.

This chain links TRBV18 with TRBJ2-1; 7 bases fit TRBD2. Germline V gene lookup returns CDR1 KGHSH and CDR2 LQKENI. The CDR3 runs to 17 residues. V shed 1 base, J shed 0 bases, and the junction held 6 bases outside the gene matches. As DNA, the CDR3 is TGTGCCAGCTCACCACGATACGGGGGGTCCTCCTACAATGAGCAGTTCTTC. Protein sequence: CASSPRYGGSSYNEQFF.

This clonotype was counted between two and nine times. The chain employs TRBV12-3 or TRBV12-4 and TRBJ2-1, with TRBD2 identical over 12 bases. J was trimmed by 9 bases and V by 3 bases; bases with no gene match: 6. The CDR3 length is 15 residues. The CDR3 DNA is TGTGCCAGCAGTTTGGCTAGCGGGGGGGTTGGTGAGCAGTTCTTC. Amino acid sequence: CASSLASGGVGEQFF.

V and J are TRBV7-9 and TRBJ2-7, with TRBD1 matching 7 bases. This CDR3 comprises 16 residues. The ends lost 2 bases at V and 7 bases at J; junction bases unmatched: 14. Germline loops: CDR1 SEHNR, CDR2 FQNEAQ (reference sequence). This CDR3 is CASSLLPRQGHNEQYF. The CDR3 DNA sequence: TGTGCCAGCAGCTTACTTCCCCGACAGGGTCACAATGAGCAGTACTTC.

Comment on this clonotype: Germline is not matched at one junction end, which may reflect a read error. V is TRBV3-1 and J is TRBJ2-3; 7 nucleotides line up with TRBD1. CDR3 size: 15 residues. CDR1 LGHDT and CDR2 YNNKEL come from the germline V gene (reference sequence). The CDR3: CVSSHRQGRTDTQYF. The DNA of the CDR3 is TGTGTCAGCAGCCACCGACAGGGTAGAACAGATACGCAGTATTTT.

As to this clonotype: A much larger clone is a single base away; this may be a read error. The J gene is TRBJ2-7, the V gene TRBV20-1; either TRBD1 or TRBD2 may fit D (5 bases each). The germline CDR1 and CDR2 sequences are DFQATT and SNEGSKA (reference sequence). The CDR3 is 13 residues long. The DNA for the CDR3 is TGCAATGCCTTGAGGGACGCCGCCTACGAGCAGTACTTC. Translating it yields CNALRDAAYEQYF.

The rearrangement links TRBV3-1 to TRBJ1-1; D call uncertain. The germline V gene has CDR1 LGHDT and CDR2 YNNKEL (reference sequence). The ends were cut back, 3 bases at V and 4 bases at J, with 18 bases in the middle. This CDR3 has 16 amino acids. Here the CDR3 reads CASSQGIVRPSTEAFF. CDR3 nucleotide sequence: TGTGCCAGCAGCCAGGGGATTGTAAGACCGAGCACTGAAGCTTTCTTT. The full variable domain, in which reference TRBV3-1 and TRBJ1-1 provide the parts outside the CDR3, is DTAVSQTPKYLVTQMGNDKSIKCEQNLGHDTMYWYKQDSKKFLKIMFSYNNKELIINETVPNRFSPKSPDKAHLNLHINSLELGDSAVYFCASSQGIVRPSTEAFFGQGTRLTVV.

This chain connects TRBV5-5 to TRBJ1-4; D unclear. Deletions cut 0 bases from V and 11 bases from J, with 14 bases between. The CDR3 is 14 amino acids. Germline V lookup: CDR1 SGHKS, CDR2 YYEKEE (reference sequence). CDR3 in amino acids: CASSLALTRGKLFF. The CDR3 DNA reads as TGTGCCAGCAGCTTGGCTCTTACGCGAGGGAAACTGTTTTTT.

V gene TRBV20-1 combines with J gene TRBJ2-5; D might be TRBD1 (6 bases). Near its end, the DNA agrees better with TRBJ2-7, so the J call may be wrong. In germline, CDR1 is DFQATT, CDR2 SNEGSKA (reference sequence). The CDR3 totals 12 residues. The CDR3 here is CSAEPTGYEQYF. CDR3 in DNA: TGCAGTGCTGAACCTACAGGGTACGAGCAGTACTTC.

This clonotype was seen a few times. This chain links TRBV10-3 with TRBJ2-7, with 9 bases lining up with TRBD1. V gave up 1 base and J gave up 5 bases; unmatched junction bases: 3. Per germline, CDR1 ENHRY and CDR2 SYGVKD. This CDR3 is built from 14 residues. In DNA, the CDR3 is TGTGCCATCAGTGAGTGGACAGGGGCGAACGAGCAGTACTTC. This translates into CAISEWTGANEQYF.

The J gene is TRBJ2-7, the V gene TRBV6-2 or TRBV6-3; D is ambiguous. Germline loops: CDR1 MNHEY, CDR2 SVGEGT. The CDR3 is made up of 13 amino acids. V lost 5 bases, J lost 0 bases, and 8 bases lay in between. CDR3 protein: CASSKPSSYEQYF. The CDR3 nucleotides read TGTGCCAGCAGTAAGCCTAGCTCCTACGAGCAGTACTTC.

This clonotype was counted a few times. A much larger clonotype is one base distant, so this may be a read error. The rearrangement joins TRBV5-6 to TRBJ2-7; D not resolved. The CDR3 runs to 14 residues. Germline values: CDR1 SGHDT, CDR2 YYEEEE. The ends were cut back, 4 bases at V and 1 base at J, with 12 bases in the middle. CDR3 sequence reads: CASSVRSRSYEQYF. CDR3 sequence (DNA): TGTGCCAGCAGCGTACGCAGCCGATCCTACGAGCAGTACTTC.

This clonotype has a handful of counts. The V and J genes are TRBV4-2 and TRBJ2-5; tentatively, D is TRBD1 or TRBD2 (5 bases each). V gave up 0 bases and J gave up 5 bases, with 16 bases separating them. The CDR3 runs to 16 residues. CDR1 and CDR2 (germline): LGHNA, YNFKEQ. For the CDR3, the DNA is TGTGCCAGCAGCCAAGAAATCGGGGCCTGGAGCGAGACCCAGTACTTC. Translating it yields CASSQEIGAWSETQYF.

The chain has TRBV28 and TRBJ1-1, with D perhaps TRBD1 (6 bases). Trimming stripped 6 bases from V and 6 bases from J, with 14 bases between. The germline V gene has CDR1 MDHEN and CDR2 SYDVKM. CDR3 length: 13 residues. CDR3 in amino acids: CASRWGPGAEAFF. The CDR3 coding sequence is TGTGCCAGCAGATGGGGGCCGGGGGCTGAAGCTTTCTTT.

In nucleotides, the CDR3 is TGTGCCAGCAGCTTAGACCTAGCATTTGAGACCCAGTACTTC. Residues: CASSLDLAFETQYF. The rearrangement joins TRBV7-9 to TRBJ2-5; possible D gene TRBD2, 5 bases. Deletions cut 1 base from V and 5 bases from J, with 11 bases between. The CDR3 consists of 14 residues. Germline CDR1 and CDR2: SEHNR and FQNEAQ (reference sequence).

The V and J genes are TRBV7-9 and TRBJ1-1; D not resolved. From germline, CDR1 is SEHNR and CDR2 FQNEAQ (reference sequence). The CDR3 spans 12 residues. Trimming removed 3 bases from V and 7 bases from J, with 9 bases in between. For the CDR3, the DNA is TGTGCCAGCAGCTTCAACGGTGGTGAAGCTTTCTTT. Residues: CASSFNGGEAFF.

The V gene is TRBV18, the J gene TRBJ1-6, with 7 bases that match TRBD1. J lost 6 bases, V lost 4 bases, and 3 bases had no gene match. CDR3 length equals 14 residues. Germline CDR1 KGHSH, CDR2 LQKENI. The CDR3 nucleotides are TGTGCCAGCTCACGGGACAGCGTTAATTCACCCCTCCACTTT. It codes for CASSRDSVNSPLHF.

The gene calls are TRBV12-3 or TRBV12-4 and TRBJ1-6, with a weak D call TRBD1 (5 bases). The CDR3 extends over 16 amino acids. The V end lost 5 bases, the J end lost 9 bases, and 20 bases lay between the germline ends. The CDR3: CASSPRRGWGISPLHF. The DNA for the CDR3 is TGTGCCAGCAGTCCACGGAGGGGCTGGGGAATTTCACCCCTCCACTTT.